These 29 T cell receptor beta chains came from one sample sequenced in a study of T cells in Graves' hyperthyroidism and ophthalmopathy. RNA transcripts provided the source from which TCR beta CDR3 regions were amplified. TCR CDR3 underwent first-round RT-PCR with the HTBI primer set. MiXCR, applied by TCRdb to the multiplex PCR reads, yields one record per CDR3 protein. The profile shows roughly 350,000 distinct CDR3 sequences, 14% of them singletons. The material sequenced was blood. The receptors derive from a woman in her twenties or thirties with Graves' hyperthyroidism.

This clonotype was observed a few times. This chain joins TRBV24-1 and TRBJ2-3; the D gene is possibly TRBD1 (7 bases). CDR3 length: 16 residues. Germline CDR1 is KGHDR and CDR2 is SFDVKD. V was shortened by 1 base and J by 6 bases, with 16 bases between the two germline ends. The CDR3 loop reads CATSDLGGTDDDTQYF. DNA of the CDR3: TGTGCCACCAGTGATTTAGGGGGGACAGATGATGATACGCAGTATTTT.

This clonotype showed up many times. This sequence joins TRBV28 and TRBJ2-3; 10 bases map to TRBD1. This CDR3 has 15 amino acids. The junction had 7 bases not matched to a gene; V was cut back by 6 bases and J by 4 bases. Germline CDR1 MDHEN, CDR2 SYDVKM. The CDR3 nucleotides read TGTGCCAGCAGAACTCCGGGACAGGGGCCAGATACGCAGTATTTT. Protein product: CASRTPGQGPDTQYF.

Here the CDR3 DNA reads TGTGCCAGCAGTTGGACCGAGAATAGTTCACCCCTCCACTTT. Protein sequence: CASSWTENSSPLHF. J is TRBJ1-6 and V is TRBV12-3 or TRBV12-4, with D unresolved. The CDR3 totals 14 residues. V was cut by 4 bases and J by 9 bases, with 13 bases left in between.

Many counts were recorded for this clonotype. V is TRBV6-2 or TRBV6-3 and J is TRBJ2-2; D not certain. Germline V gene data show CDR1 as MNHEY and CDR2 as SVGEGT. V gave up 0 bases and J gave up 6 bases, with 5 bases separating them. There are 13 residues in the CDR3. This chain's CDR3 is CASSYSWAGELFF. The CDR3 DNA is TGTGCCAGCAGTTACTCATGGGCCGGGGAGCTGTTTTTT.

This chain connects TRBV18 to TRBJ1-1; D perhaps matches TRBD1 (6 bases). Germline V lookup: CDR1 KGHSH, CDR2 LQKENI. This CDR3 comprises 15 residues. V lost 3 bases and J 0 bases, leaving 11 bases between the germline ends. The CDR3 sequence is CASSPETGMNTEAFF. In DNA form, the CDR3 reads TGTGCCAGCTCACCGGAGACAGGTATGAACACTGAAGCTTTCTTT.

This clonotype has more than one count but fewer than ten. The chain recombines TRBV6-2 or TRBV6-3 with TRBJ2-6; 7 bases agree with TRBD2. The CDR3 has 15 amino acids. The J segment lost 1 base and the V segment lost 5 bases, leaving 2 bases of the junction unmatched. Per germline, CDR1 MNHEY and CDR2 SVGEGT. The CDR3 sequence: CASSRDYSGANVLTF. The CDR3 bases are TGTGCCAGCAGTAGGGACTATTCTGGGGCCAACGTCCTGACTTTC.

This clonotype was found many times. The gene calls are TRBV11-2 and TRBJ1-5; D gene uncertain. Trimming shortened V by 5 bases and J by 5 bases, and 10 bases separated the two germline ends. Germline CDR1 reads SGHAT; CDR2 reads FQNNGV. This CDR3 has 13 amino acids. The CDR3 DNA reads TGTGCCAGCAGCCCCGGGTCTGATCAGCCCCAGCATTTT. The encoded protein is CASSPGSDQPQHF. Complete variable domain (other parts from reference TRBV11-2 and TRBJ1-5): EAGVAQSPRYKIIEKRQSVAFWCNPISGHATLYWYQQILGQGPKLLIQFQNNGVVDDSQLPKDRFSAERLKGVDSTLKIQPAKLEDSAVYLCASSPGSDQPQHFGDGTRLSIL.

The chain combines TRBV27 with TRBJ2-3, with D perhaps TRBD2 (6 bases). This CDR3 spans 15 amino acids. The germline V gene encodes CDR1 MNHEY and CDR2 SMNVEV (reference sequence). The germline V and J ends were trimmed by 6 bases and 2 bases, with 15 bases remaining between them. The CDR3 bases are TGTGCCAGCAGCTCCGGGACTCTAAACACAGATACGCAGTATTTT. It is translated as CASSSGTLNTDTQYF.

This clonotype has more than one count but fewer than ten. V usage is TRBV29-1 and J usage is TRBJ2-1; TRBD2 matches at 11 bases. After removal of 6 bases from V and 1 base from J, the junction contained 14 bases not matched to a gene. This CDR3 has 18 residues. CDR1 SQVTM and CDR2 ANQGSEA come from the germline V gene. CDR3: CSVKPQGLAGRSYNEQFF. The DNA of the CDR3 is TGCAGCGTCAAGCCGCAAGGACTAGCGGGCCGTTCCTACAATGAGCAGTTCTTC.

This clonotype was recorded at least ten times. The J gene is TRBJ2-5, the V gene TRBV6-1, with 11 bases that match TRBD2. The CDR3 length is 14 residues. Germline CDR1 is MNHNS and CDR2 is SASEGT. With V trimmed by 4 bases and J by 3 bases, 1 base remained unmatched. This CDR3 is CASSGGLAEETQYF. DNA for the CDR3: TGTGCCAGCAGTGGGGGACTAGCGGAAGAGACCCAGTACTTC.

This clonotype has at least ten counts. This sequence joins TRBV13 and TRBJ2-1; 8 positions agree with TRBD1. The V segment lost 3 bases and the J segment 8 bases; nucleotides outside the gene matches: 3. This CDR3 is built from 13 residues. Germline CDR1 PRHDT, CDR2 FYEKMQ (reference sequence). The CDR3: CASSLTGDHEQFF. CDR3 sequence (DNA): TGTGCCAGCAGCTTGACAGGGGACCATGAGCAGTTCTTC.

Ten or more counts support this clonotype. The CDR3 DNA follows: TGTGCCAGCAGTCCCTGGGGGGTAGAGACCCAGTACTTC. Residues: CASSPWGVETQYF. The chain recombines TRBV28 with TRBJ2-5; D perhaps matches TRBD2 (6 bases). Trimming removed 5 bases at V and 4 bases at J, with 11 bases between. Germline V CDR1 and CDR2: MDHEN, SYDVKM. The CDR3 loop spans 13 amino acids.

The rearrangement joins TRBV5-1 to TRBJ2-1, with 9 bases aligning to TRBD1. The CDR3 sequence is 16 residues long. The germline CDR1 and CDR2 sequences are SGHRS and YFSETQ. The J segment lost 6 bases and the V segment lost 2 bases, leaving 9 bases of the junction unmatched. The CDR3 sequence: CASSFNTGTGSNEQFF. The DNA of the CDR3 is TGCGCCAGCAGCTTCAATACCGGGACAGGGAGCAATGAGCAGTTCTTC.

This clonotype was counted many times. V gene TRBV20-1 combines with J gene TRBJ2-5; 7 nucleotides agree with TRBD2. The CDR3 has 13 residues. CDR1 is DFQATT and CDR2 is SNEGSKA in the germline V gene (reference sequence). With 7 bases clipped from V and 3 bases from J, the junction kept 8 bases outside the gene matches. The CDR3 DNA reads TGCAGTGTTCTGGCGGGAGCCAAAGAGACCCAGTACTTC. The encoded protein is CSVLAGAKETQYF.

This clonotype has ten or more counts. The V gene is TRBV6-1, the J gene TRBJ1-6; D not certain. Trimming took off 5 bases at V and 8 bases at J, with 7 bases between the two ends. The V gene's germline CDR1 is MNHNS and CDR2 SASEGT. The CDR3 contains 12 residues. CDR3 residues: CASSSVDSPLHF. The CDR3 DNA sequence: TGTGCCAGCAGTTCCGTGGATTCACCCCTCCACTTT.

The CDR3 loop reads CASSPIRGVNTEAFF. CDR3 bases: TGTGCCAGTAGCCCTATCCGAGGAGTGAACACTGAAGCTTTCTTT. V usage is TRBV19 and J usage is TRBJ1-1, with D unresolved. Germline V CDR1 and CDR2: LNHDA, SQIVND (reference sequence). This CDR3 spans 15 amino acids. Trimming shortened V by 6 bases and J by 0 bases, and 14 bases separated the two germline ends.

The sample holds many counts of this clonotype. This chain uses TRBV19 with TRBJ1-1; D uncertain. The CDR3 contains 13 residues. From germline, CDR1 is LNHDA and CDR2 SQIVND (reference sequence). V dropped 5 bases and J dropped 4 bases, with 11 bases sitting between them. CDR3 sequence (DNA): TGTGCCAGTAGTCTGGATGTCGGCACTGAAGCTTTCTTT. It yields the protein CASSLDVGTEAFF.

For this clonotype: A much larger clone lies a single base off, so this may be a read error. V gene TRBV2 combines with J gene TRBJ1-1; D ambiguous. Trimming took off 8 bases at V and 7 bases at J, with 20 bases between the two ends. This CDR3 contains 14 residues. Germline V gene data show CDR1 as SNHLY and CDR2 as FYNNEI. CDR3 loop: CASVGLRKPLEAFF. The CDR3 nucleotides are TGTGCCAGCGTAGGACTACGGAAACCCCTTGAAGCTTTCTTT.

In this sample, this clonotype turned up a few times. The chain joins TRBV7-3 to TRBJ2-7; 7 bases align to TRBD2. CDR3 length equals 15 residues. The germline V gene has CDR1 SGHTA and CDR2 FQGTGA. Losses at the gene ends were 2 bases for V and 4 bases for J; bases not matched to a gene: 8. CDR3 residues: CASSLYGGRDYEQYF. The CDR3 DNA follows: TGTGCCAGCAGCTTATACGGAGGGAGGGATTACGAGCAGTACTTC.

V and J are TRBV12-3 or TRBV12-4 and TRBJ2-6; D not resolved. The CDR3 consists of 17 residues. Between the trimmed V and J ends, which lost 5 bases and 0 bases, there was a span of 14 bases. CDR3 sequence (DNA): TGTGCCAGCAGTCTGGCCAGGCCTAGCTCTGGGGCCAACGTCCTGACTTTC. Translating it yields CASSLARPSSGANVLTF.

This clonotype was counted at least ten times. V is TRBV2 and J is TRBJ2-7; D tentatively fits TRBD1 or TRBD2 (5 bases each). V lost 2 bases to trimming and J lost 1 base, with 24 bases between them. This CDR3 is built from 19 residues. The germline V gene has CDR1 SNHLY and CDR2 FYNNEI. The CDR3 sequence: CASSEPPQWGSRGSYEQYF. CDR3 DNA sequence: TGTGCCAGCAGTGAACCACCCCAGTGGGGCTCACGGGGATCCTACGAGCAGTACTTC. The full variable domain, completed using reference TRBV2 and TRBJ2-7, is EPEVTQTPSHQVTQMGQEVILRCVPISNHLYFYWYRQILGQKVEFLVSFYNNEISEKSEIFDDQFSVERPDGSNFTLKIRSTKLEDSAMYFCASSEPPQWGSRGSYEQYFGPGTRLTVT.

The gene calls are TRBV4-1 and TRBJ2-5, with TRBD1 matching 8 bases. V trimming: 1 base; J trimming: 2 bases; junction bases outside the gene matches: 12. Germline-derived CDR1 and CDR2 are MGHRA and YSYEKL. The CDR3 has 18 residues. The CDR3 here is CASSQVFQGAGKQETQYF. The CDR3 DNA follows: TGCGCCAGCAGCCAAGTTTTCCAGGGGGCAGGGAAACAAGAGACCCAGTACTTC.

The gene calls are TRBV27 and TRBJ2-6; D is perhaps TRBD2 (6 bases). The CDR3 runs 16 residues. Germline loops: CDR1 MNHEY, CDR2 SMNVEV (reference sequence). The V end was cut by 5 bases, the J end by 4 bases, with 15 bases between. This CDR3 reads CASSPAAGLGANVLTF. CDR3 bases: TGTGCCAGCAGTCCCGCGGCGGGGTTAGGGGCCAACGTCCTGACTTTC.

This chain links TRBV6-5 with TRBJ2-5; D gene uncertain. Germline V gene data show CDR1 as MNHEY and CDR2 as SVGAGI. V dropped 2 bases and J dropped 6 bases, with 4 bases sitting between them. There are 11 residues in the CDR3. The CDR3 protein is CASSYMQTQYF. CDR3 DNA: TGTGCCAGCAGTTACATGCAGACCCAGTACTTC.

This clonotype was detected ten times or more. This chain connects TRBV6-2 or TRBV6-3 to TRBJ1-2; D unclear. The germline V gene encodes CDR1 MNHEY and CDR2 SVGEGT. Trimming shortened V by 4 bases and J by 4 bases, and 10 bases separated the two germline ends. This CDR3 has 13 amino acids. Here the CDR3 reads CASSWAGGYGYTF. Written as DNA, the CDR3 is TGTGCCAGCAGTTGGGCGGGCGGCTATGGCTACACCTTC.

This clonotype was recorded many times. This chain joins TRBV7-2 and TRBJ2-1, with unresolved D. The CDR3 is 13 amino acids. Trimming stripped 4 bases from V and 10 bases from J, with 14 bases between. From germline, CDR1 is SGHTA and CDR2 FQGNSA. The CDR3, as DNA: TGTGCCAGCAGCTGGCACTTGGACGGCGAGCAGTTCTTC. Translated: CASSWHLDGEQFF.

This clonotype turned up a few times. The J gene is TRBJ1-5, the V gene TRBV30; D is unclear. Germline CDR1 GTSNPN, CDR2 SVGIG (reference sequence). The length of the CDR3 is 13 residues. Trimming cost V 1 base and J 6 bases, with 10 bases left between them. CDR3 in amino acids: CAWSAAQFQPQHF. DNA for the CDR3: TGTGCCTGGAGTGCGGCGCAATTTCAGCCCCAGCATTTT. Full variable domain (outside the CDR3, taken from reference TRBV30 and TRBJ1-5): SQTIHQWPATLVQPVGSPLSLECTVEGTSNPNLYWYRQAAGRGLQLLFYSVGIGQISSEVPQNLSASRPQDRQFILSSKKLLLSDSGFYLCAWSAAQFQPQHFGDGTRLSIL.

This clonotype was counted at least ten times. The chain combines TRBV28 with TRBJ2-7, with 9 bases matching TRBD1. The germline CDR1 and CDR2 sequences are MDHEN and SYDVKM. The CDR3 is 17 residues long. Trimming took 6 bases from V and 1 from J; bases not matched to a gene: 13. The CDR3 DNA is TGTGCCAGCAGGCTGGGGGGACAGGGAATTCGTTCCTACGAGCAGTACTTC. Amino acids: CASRLGGQGIRSYEQYF.

The genes are TRBV19 and TRBJ2-2, with D tentatively TRBD1 (5 bases). This CDR3 spans 17 amino acids. Germline loops: CDR1 LNHDA, CDR2 SQIVND (reference sequence). V was trimmed by 4 bases and J by 1 base, leaving 16 bases between them. The CDR3 protein is CASSRSDRLMNTGELFF. In DNA, the CDR3 is TGTGCCAGTAGTAGATCCGACAGACTCATGAACACCGGGGAGCTGTTTTTT.